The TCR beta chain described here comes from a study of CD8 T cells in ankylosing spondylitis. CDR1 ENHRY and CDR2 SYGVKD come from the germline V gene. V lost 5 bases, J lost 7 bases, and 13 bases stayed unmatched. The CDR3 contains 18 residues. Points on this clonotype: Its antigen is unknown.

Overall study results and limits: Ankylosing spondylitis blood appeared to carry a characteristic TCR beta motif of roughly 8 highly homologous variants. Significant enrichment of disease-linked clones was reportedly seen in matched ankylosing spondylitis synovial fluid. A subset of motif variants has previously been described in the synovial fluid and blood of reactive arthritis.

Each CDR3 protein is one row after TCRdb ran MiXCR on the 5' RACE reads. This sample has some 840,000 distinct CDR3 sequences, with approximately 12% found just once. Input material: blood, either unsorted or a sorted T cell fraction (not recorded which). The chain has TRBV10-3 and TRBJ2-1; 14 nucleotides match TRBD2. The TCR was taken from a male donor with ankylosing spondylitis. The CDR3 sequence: CAISRTGTSGSGVNEQFF. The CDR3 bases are TGTGCCATCAGTAGGACCGGGACTAGCGGGAGTGGGGTAAATGAGCAGTTCTTC.